The clone carrying this T cell receptor beta chain was observed a few times. Its antigen is still unknown. The entry originates in a study of T cell repertoires in cytomegalovirus infection. From germline, CDR1 is LNHDA and CDR2 SQIVND (reference sequence). V lost 6 bases to trimming and J lost 2 bases, with 14 bases between them. The CDR3 loop spans 14 amino acids. Notes on the study in general: Adding up the frequency of public TCR beta families identified people who carried CMV plus the relevant HLA. Dominating the ex vivo response were TCR beta clonotypes that were CMV-specific and HLA-C-restricted.

TCRdb redid the calling of the reads with MiXCR, one entry per CDR3 protein. The table shows roughly 230,000 distinct CDR3 sequences, with approximately 15% occurring only once. The receptor was derived from a human donor in good health (CMV status not recorded). Some clones in this sample may be carry-over from other donors' samples. Sequenced input: CD8+ T cells from PBMCs. The chain is built from TRBV19 and TRBJ2-7; D is unresolved. CDR3: CASSRNARPYEQYF. The CDR3 region has the DNA TGTGCCAGTAGCAGGAATGCCCGTCCCTACGAGCAGTACTTC.